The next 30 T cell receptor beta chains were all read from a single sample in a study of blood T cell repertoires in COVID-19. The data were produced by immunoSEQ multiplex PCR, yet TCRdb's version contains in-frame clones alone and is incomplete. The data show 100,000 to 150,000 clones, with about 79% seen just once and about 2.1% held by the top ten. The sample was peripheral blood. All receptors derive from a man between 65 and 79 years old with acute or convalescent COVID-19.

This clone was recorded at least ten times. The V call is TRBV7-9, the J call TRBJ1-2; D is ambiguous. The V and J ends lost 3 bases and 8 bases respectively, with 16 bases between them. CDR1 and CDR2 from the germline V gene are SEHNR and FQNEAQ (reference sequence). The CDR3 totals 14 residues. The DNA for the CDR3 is TGTGCCAGCAGCTTCCAGACTCACGCCGAGGGCTACACCTTC. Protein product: CASSFQTHAEGYTF. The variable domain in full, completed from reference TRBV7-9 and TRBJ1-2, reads DTGVSQNPRHKITKRGQNVTFRCDPISEHNRLYWYRQTLGQGPEFLTYFQNEAQLEKSRLLSDRFSAERPKGSFSTLEIQRTEQGDSAMYLCASSFQTHAEGYTFGSGTRLTVV.

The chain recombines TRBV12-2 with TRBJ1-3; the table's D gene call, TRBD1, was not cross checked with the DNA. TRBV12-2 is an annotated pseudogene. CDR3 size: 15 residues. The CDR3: CASRFGQGGGNTIYF. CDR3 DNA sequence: TGTGCAAGTCGCTTTGGACAGGGAGGGGGAAACACCATATATTTT.

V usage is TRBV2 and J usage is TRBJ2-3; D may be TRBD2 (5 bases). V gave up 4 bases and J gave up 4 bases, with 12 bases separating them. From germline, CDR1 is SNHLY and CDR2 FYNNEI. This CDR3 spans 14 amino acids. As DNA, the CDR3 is TGTGCCAGCAGTGTTGAGCGGACCCCAGATACGCAGTATTTT. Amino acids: CASSVERTPDTQYF.

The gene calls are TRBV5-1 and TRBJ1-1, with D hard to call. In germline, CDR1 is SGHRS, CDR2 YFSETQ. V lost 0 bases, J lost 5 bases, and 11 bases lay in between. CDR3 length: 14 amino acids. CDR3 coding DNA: TGCGCCAGCAGCTTGGACGGCTTCGGGACTGAAGCTTTCTTT. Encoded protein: CASSLDGFGTEAFF.

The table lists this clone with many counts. The CDR3 loop reads CAWSGVATNEKLFF. Written as DNA, the CDR3 is TGTGCCTGGAGTGGAGTTGCAACTAATGAAAAACTGTTTTTT. V gene TRBV30 combines with J gene TRBJ1-4; no definite D call. CDR1 and CDR2 from the germline V gene are GTSNPN and SVGIG (reference sequence). Deletions cut 1 base from V and 0 bases from J, with 6 bases between. The CDR3 has 14 residues.

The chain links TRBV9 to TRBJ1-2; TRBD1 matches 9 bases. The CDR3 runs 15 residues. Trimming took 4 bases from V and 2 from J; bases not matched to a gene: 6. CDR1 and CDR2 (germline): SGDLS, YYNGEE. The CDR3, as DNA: TGTGCCAGCAGCCCCTTGGGGACAGGGAACTATGGCTACACCTTC. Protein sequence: CASSPLGTGNYGYTF.

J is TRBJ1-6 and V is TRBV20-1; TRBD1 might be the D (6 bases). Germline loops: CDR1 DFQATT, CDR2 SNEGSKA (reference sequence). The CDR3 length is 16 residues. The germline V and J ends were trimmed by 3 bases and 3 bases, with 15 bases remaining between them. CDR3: CSASTTGRSYNSPLHF. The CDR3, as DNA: TGCAGTGCTAGTACCACAGGGAGAAGCTATAATTCACCCCTCCACTTT.

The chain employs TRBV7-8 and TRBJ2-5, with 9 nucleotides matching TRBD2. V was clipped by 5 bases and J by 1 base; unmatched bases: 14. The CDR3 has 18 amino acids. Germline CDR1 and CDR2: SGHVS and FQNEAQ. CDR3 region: CASSERGSGGLFQETQYF. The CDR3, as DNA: TGTGCCAGCAGCGAGAGGGGGAGCGGGGGGCTCTTCCAAGAGACCCAGTACTTC.

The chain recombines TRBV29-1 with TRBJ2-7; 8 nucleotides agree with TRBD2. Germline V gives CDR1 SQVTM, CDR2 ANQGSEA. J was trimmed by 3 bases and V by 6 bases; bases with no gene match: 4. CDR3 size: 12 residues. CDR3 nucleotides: TGCAGCGTCGGGAGGGACAACTACGAGCAGTACTTC. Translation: CSVGRDNYEQYF.

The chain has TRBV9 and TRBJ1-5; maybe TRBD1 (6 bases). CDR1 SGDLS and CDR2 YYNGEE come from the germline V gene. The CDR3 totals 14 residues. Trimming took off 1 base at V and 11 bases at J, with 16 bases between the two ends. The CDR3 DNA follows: TGTGCCAGCAGCGTATCAGGGGAGGGGGTAGCCCAGCATTTT. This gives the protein CASSVSGEGVAQHF.

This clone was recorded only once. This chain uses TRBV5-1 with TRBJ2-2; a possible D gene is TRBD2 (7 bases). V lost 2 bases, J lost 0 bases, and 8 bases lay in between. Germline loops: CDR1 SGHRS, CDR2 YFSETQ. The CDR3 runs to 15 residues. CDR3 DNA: TGCGCCAGCAGCTTAGGGGGGGCGAACACCGGGGAGCTGTTTTTT. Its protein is CASSLGGANTGELFF.

CDR3 nucleotides: TGTGCCAGCAGCTTAGCAGGACAGGGTGTGGCAGATACGCAGTATTTT. The encoded protein is CASSLAGQGVADTQYF. The chain is built from TRBV7-3 and TRBJ2-3, with TRBD1 matching over 8 bases. Per germline, CDR1 SGHTA and CDR2 FQGTGA. This CDR3 has 16 amino acids. The ends lost 2 bases at V and 4 bases at J; junction bases unmatched: 8.

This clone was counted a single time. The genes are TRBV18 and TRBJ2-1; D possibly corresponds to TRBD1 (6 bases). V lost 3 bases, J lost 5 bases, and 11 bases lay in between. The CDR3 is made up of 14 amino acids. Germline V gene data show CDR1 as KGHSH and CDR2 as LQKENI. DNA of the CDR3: TGTGCCAGCTCACCCCCGTACAGGGACAATGAGCAGTTCTTC. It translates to CASSPPYRDNEQFF.

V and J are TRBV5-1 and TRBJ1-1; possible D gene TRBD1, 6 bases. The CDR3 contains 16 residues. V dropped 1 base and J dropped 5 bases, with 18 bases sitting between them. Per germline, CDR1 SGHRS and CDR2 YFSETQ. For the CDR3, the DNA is TGCGCCAGCAGCTTGACCCCTGGGGGCTTCGGGACTGAAGCTTTCTTT. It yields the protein CASSLTPGGFGTEAFF.

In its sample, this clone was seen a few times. CDR3 sequence: CASNQQGRYEQYF. CDR3 coding DNA: TGTGCCAGCAACCAACAGGGCCGCTACGAGCAGTACTTC. The chain joins TRBV5-4 to TRBJ2-7, with a weak D call TRBD1 (6 bases). The CDR3 extends over 13 amino acids. Germline CDR1 is SGHNT and CDR2 is YYREEE (reference sequence). V gave up 6 bases and J gave up 3 bases, with 13 bases separating them.

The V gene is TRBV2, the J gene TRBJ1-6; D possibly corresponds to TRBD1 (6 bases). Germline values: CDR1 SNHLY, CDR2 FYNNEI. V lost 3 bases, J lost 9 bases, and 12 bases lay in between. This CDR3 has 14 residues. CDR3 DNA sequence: TGTGCCAGCAGTGAGTGGGGGCAACGTTCACCCCTCCACTTT. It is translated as CASSEWGQRSPLHF. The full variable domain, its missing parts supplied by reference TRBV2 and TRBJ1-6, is EPEVTQTPSHQVTQMGQEVILRCVPISNHLYFYWYRQILGQKVEFLVSFYNNEISEKSEIFDDQFSVERPDGSNFTLKIRSTKLEDSAMYFCASSEWGQRSPLHFGNGTRLTVT.

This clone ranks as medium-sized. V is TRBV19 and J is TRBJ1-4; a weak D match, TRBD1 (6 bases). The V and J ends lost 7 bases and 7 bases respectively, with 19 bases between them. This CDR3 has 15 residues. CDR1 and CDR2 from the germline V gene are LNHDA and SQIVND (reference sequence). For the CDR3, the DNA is TGTGCCAGTACGAACCCAGGGGCGGTTAGTGAAAAACTGTTTTTT. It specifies CASTNPGAVSEKLFF.

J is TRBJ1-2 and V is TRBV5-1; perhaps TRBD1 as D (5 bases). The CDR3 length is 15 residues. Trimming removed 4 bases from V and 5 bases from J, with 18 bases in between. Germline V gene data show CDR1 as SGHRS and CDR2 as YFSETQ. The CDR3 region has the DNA TGCGCCAGCAGCCGCGACGCAGGGCCCGAATATGGCTACACCTTC. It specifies CASSRDAGPEYGYTF. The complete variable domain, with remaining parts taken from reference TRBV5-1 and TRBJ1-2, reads KAGVTQTPRYLIKTRGQQVTLSCSPISGHRSVSWYQQTPGQGLQFLFEYFSETQRNKGNFPGRFSGRQFSNSRSEMNVSTLELGDSALYLCASSRDAGPEYGYTFGSGTRLTVV.

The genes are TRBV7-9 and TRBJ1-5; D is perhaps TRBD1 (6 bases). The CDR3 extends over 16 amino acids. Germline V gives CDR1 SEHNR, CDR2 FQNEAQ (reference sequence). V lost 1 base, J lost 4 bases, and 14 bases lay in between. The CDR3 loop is CASSLGGRTENQPQHF. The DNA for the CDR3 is TGTGCCAGCAGCTTAGGGGGTAGGACAGAAAATCAGCCCCAGCATTTT.

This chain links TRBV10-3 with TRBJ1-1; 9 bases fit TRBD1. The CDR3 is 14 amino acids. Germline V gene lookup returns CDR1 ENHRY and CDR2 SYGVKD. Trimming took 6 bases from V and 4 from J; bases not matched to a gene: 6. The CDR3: CAISKPGQGTEAFF. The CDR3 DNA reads TGTGCCATCAGCAAACCGGGACAGGGCACTGAAGCTTTCTTT.

CDR3 amino acids: CASSVAPGDGGYTF. CDR3 nucleotide sequence: TGTGCCAGCAGCGTAGCCCCAGGGGATGGAGGCTACACCTTC. The V gene is TRBV9, the J gene TRBJ1-2, with D perhaps matching TRBD1 (6 bases). Germline values: CDR1 SGDLS, CDR2 YYNGEE. CDR3 length: 14 residues. V was shortened by 0 bases and J by 8 bases, with 14 bases between the two germline ends. Full variable domain (missing parts from reference TRBV9 and TRBJ1-2): DSGVTQTPKHLITATGQRVTLRCSPRSGDLSVYWYQQSLDQGLQFLIQYYNGEERAKGNILERFSAQQFPDLHSELNLSSLELGDSALYFCASSVAPGDGGYTFGSGTRLTVV.

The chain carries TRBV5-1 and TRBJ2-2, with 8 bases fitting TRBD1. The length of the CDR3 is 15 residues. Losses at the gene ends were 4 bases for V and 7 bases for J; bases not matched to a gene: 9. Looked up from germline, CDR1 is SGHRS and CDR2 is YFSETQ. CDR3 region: CASSPGQGAIGELFF. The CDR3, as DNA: TGCGCCAGCAGCCCCGGGCAGGGGGCCATCGGGGAGCTGTTTTTT. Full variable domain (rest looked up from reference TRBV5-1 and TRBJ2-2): KAGVTQTPRYLIKTRGQQVTLSCSPISGHRSVSWYQQTPGQGLQFLFEYFSETQRNKGNFPGRFSGRQFSNSRSEMNVSTLELGDSALYLCASSPGQGAIGELFFGEGSRLTVL.

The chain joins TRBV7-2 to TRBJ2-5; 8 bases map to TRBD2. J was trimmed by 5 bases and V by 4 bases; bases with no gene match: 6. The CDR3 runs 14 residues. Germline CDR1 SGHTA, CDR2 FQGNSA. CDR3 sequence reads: CASSSAGGRETQYF. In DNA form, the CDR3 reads TGTGCCAGCAGCTCGGCGGGGGGCCGGGAGACCCAGTACTTC.

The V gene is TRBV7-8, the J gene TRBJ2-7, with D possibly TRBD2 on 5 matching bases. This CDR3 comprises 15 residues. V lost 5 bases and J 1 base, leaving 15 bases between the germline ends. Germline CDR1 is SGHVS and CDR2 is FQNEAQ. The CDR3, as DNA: TGTGCCAGCAGCCCGAGAGAGGGATTGTCCTACGAGCAGTACTTC. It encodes CASSPREGLSYEQYF. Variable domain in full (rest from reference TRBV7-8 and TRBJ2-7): GAGVSQSPRYKVAKRGQDVALRCDPISGHVSLFWYQQALGQGPEFLTYFQNEAQLDKSGLPSDRFFAERPEGSVSTLKIQRTQQEDSAVYLCASSPREGLSYEQYFGPGTRLTVT.

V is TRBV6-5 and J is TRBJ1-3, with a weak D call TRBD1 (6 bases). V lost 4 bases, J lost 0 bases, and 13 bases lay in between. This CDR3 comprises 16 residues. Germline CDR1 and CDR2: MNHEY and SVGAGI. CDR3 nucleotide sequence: TGTGCCAGCAGTTCAGCCGAAGGGGGCTCTGGAAACACCATATATTTT. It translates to CASSSAEGGSGNTIYF.

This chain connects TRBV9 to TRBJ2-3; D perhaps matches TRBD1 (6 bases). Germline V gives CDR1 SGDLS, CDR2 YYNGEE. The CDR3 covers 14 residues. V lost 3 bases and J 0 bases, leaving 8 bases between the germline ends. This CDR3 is CASSEQGSTDTQYF. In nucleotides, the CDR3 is TGTGCCAGCAGCGAACAGGGCAGCACAGATACGCAGTATTTT.

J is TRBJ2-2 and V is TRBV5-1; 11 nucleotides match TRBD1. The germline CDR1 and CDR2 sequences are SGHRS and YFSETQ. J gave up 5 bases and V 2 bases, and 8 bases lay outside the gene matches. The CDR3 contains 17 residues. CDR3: CASSFHGQGAGTGELFF. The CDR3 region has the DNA TGCGCCAGCAGCTTCCACGGACAGGGGGCTGGAACCGGGGAGCTGTTTTTT.

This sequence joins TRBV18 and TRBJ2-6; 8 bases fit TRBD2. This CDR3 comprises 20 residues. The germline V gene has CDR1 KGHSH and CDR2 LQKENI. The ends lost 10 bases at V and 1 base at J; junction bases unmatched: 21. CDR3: CATAPSPGGVLNSGANVLTF. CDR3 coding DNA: TGTGCCACAGCTCCCAGCCCGGGGGGGGTCCTTAATTCTGGGGCCAACGTCCTGACTTTC.

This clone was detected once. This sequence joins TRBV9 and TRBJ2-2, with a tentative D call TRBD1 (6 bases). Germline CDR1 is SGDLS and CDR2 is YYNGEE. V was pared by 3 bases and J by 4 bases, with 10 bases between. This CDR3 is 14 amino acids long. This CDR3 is CASSAPTGTGELFF. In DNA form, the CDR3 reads TGTGCCAGCAGCGCTCCGACAGGCACCGGGGAGCTGTTTTTT.

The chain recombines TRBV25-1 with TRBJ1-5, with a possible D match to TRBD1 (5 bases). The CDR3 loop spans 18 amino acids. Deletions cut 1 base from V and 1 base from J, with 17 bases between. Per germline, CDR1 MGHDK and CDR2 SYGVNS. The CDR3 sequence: CASSEWPPWGMSNQPQHF. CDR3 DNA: TGTGCCAGCAGTGAATGGCCCCCATGGGGCATGAGCAATCAGCCCCAGCATTTT.